The next 29 T cell receptor beta chains were all read from a single sample in a study of beta chain features in type 1 diabetes. Every bit of the isolated RNA underwent reverse transcription, so sequencing read expressed TCRB transcripts. Profiling relied on immunoSEQ multiplex PCR, and the TCRdb table lists in-frame clones only, not all of them. The table lists some 160,000 clones, approximately 8.8% of them singletons. Their antigen targets remain unknown. Notes on the study in general: Type 1 diabetes patients showed a moderate but significant shortening of TCRB CDR3s in all four CD4+ subsets.

Input material: central memory CD4+ T cells from blood. The source is a woman aged 25 to 39 with type 1 diabetes.

This clone occurred a few times. The chain's CDR3 is CASSVSDTQYF. The CDR3, as DNA: TGTGCCAGCAGCGTTAGCGATACGCAGTATTTT. The rearrangement links TRBV7-2 to TRBJ2-3; no definite D call. The CDR3 totals 11 residues. V shed 5 bases and J shed 6 bases, with 6 bases lying between them. Germline-derived CDR1 and CDR2 are SGHTA and FQGNSA.

The gene calls are TRBV2 and TRBJ2-5; a possible D gene is TRBD2 (6 bases). The germline V and J ends were trimmed by 6 bases and 1 base, with 15 bases remaining between them. Looked up from germline, CDR1 is SNHLY and CDR2 is FYNNEI. The length of the CDR3 is 15 residues. The CDR3 sequence: CASRDPTRSQETQYF. Written as DNA, the CDR3 is TGTGCCAGCAGAGATCCGACTAGATCCCAAGAGACCCAGTACTTC.

The chain has TRBV18 and TRBJ1-1; D gene ambiguous. The V and J ends lost 3 bases and 0 bases respectively, with 8 bases between them. This CDR3 comprises 14 residues. Germline CDR1 is KGHSH and CDR2 is LQKENI. Here the CDR3 reads CASSPALLNTEAFF. CDR3 sequence (DNA): TGTGCCAGCTCACCTGCACTGTTGAACACTGAAGCTTTCTTT.

In its sample, this clone was seen a few times. The chain employs TRBV5-4 and TRBJ1-1, with D perhaps matching TRBD1 (5 bases). Germline CDR1 reads SGHNT; CDR2 reads YYREEE (reference sequence). Trimming pared 3 bases from V and 6 bases from J, leaving 12 bases between. The CDR3 consists of 13 residues. The chain's CDR3 is CASSSRQIPEAFF. In DNA, the CDR3 is TGTGCCAGCAGCTCTCGACAGATCCCTGAAGCTTTCTTT.

This clone was counted between two and nine times. The same CDR3 can be traced to other DNA sequences in this sample. The chain joins TRBV29-1 to TRBJ2-3; D may be TRBD2 (6 bases). The CDR3 sequence is 13 residues long. V was pared by 3 bases and J by 0 bases, with 7 bases between. Germline values: CDR1 SQVTM, CDR2 ANQGSEA. CDR3 DNA sequence: TGCAGCGTTGACAGCGGGAGCACAGATACGCAGTATTTT. Its translation: CSVDSGSTDTQYF.

This clone has only one observation. The chain combines TRBV15 with TRBJ1-5; 7 nucleotides match TRBD1. Germline CDR1 is LNHNV and CDR2 is YYDKDF (reference sequence). This CDR3 region has 16 residues. Unmatched junction bases numbered 3, after V lost 0 bases and J lost 1 base. This CDR3 reads CATSRETTGSNQPQHF. CDR3 bases: TGTGCCACCAGCAGAGAAACGACAGGGAGCAATCAGCCCCAGCATTTT.

In its sample, this clone was seen a few times. The chain couples TRBV18 to TRBJ1-1; D is perhaps TRBD1 (6 bases). Germline V gene lookup returns CDR1 KGHSH and CDR2 LQKENI. The germline V and J ends were trimmed by 5 bases and 1 base, with 8 bases remaining between them. The CDR3 totals 13 residues. Written as DNA, the CDR3 is TGTGCCAGCTCAGGACAGACGAACACTGAAGCTTTCTTT. Protein: CASSGQTNTEAFF.

The chain joins TRBV6-6 to TRBJ1-2, with no clear D. This CDR3 region has 11 residues. The ends were cut back, 5 bases at V and 5 bases at J, with 6 bases in the middle. The germline gives CDR1 MNHNY, CDR2 SVGAGI (reference sequence). The DNA of the CDR3 is TGTGCCAGCAGTCCTCAGTATGGCTACACCTTC. It codes for CASSPQYGYTF.

Only a few counts were recorded for this clone. This chain uses TRBV7-9 with TRBJ1-3; TRBD1 might be the D (6 bases). The CDR3 is made up of 16 amino acids. V lost 4 bases, J lost 1 base, and 14 bases lay in between. Germline V gene data show CDR1 as SEHNR and CDR2 as FQNEAQ (reference sequence). The CDR3, as DNA: TGTGCCAGCAGCTCGGGACATCCTGATTCTGGAAACACCATATATTTT. As protein: CASSSGHPDSGNTIYF. The full variable domain, completed using reference TRBV7-9 and TRBJ1-3, is DTGVSQNPRHKITKRGQNVTFRCDPISEHNRLYWYRQTLGQGPEFLTYFQNEAQLEKSRLLSDRFSAERPKGSFSTLEIQRTEQGDSAMYLCASSSGHPDSGNTIYFGEGSWLTVV.

The rearrangement joins TRBV29-1 to TRBJ1-2; 9 bases align to TRBD1. Germline V lookup: CDR1 SQVTM, CDR2 ANQGSEA. The J segment lost 6 bases and the V segment lost 5 bases, leaving 4 bases of the junction unmatched. The CDR3 runs 12 residues. The CDR3 DNA is TGCAGCGTTTACCGGGACAGGGATGGCTACACCTTC. As protein: CSVYRDRDGYTF. Looking up the rest from reference TRBV29-1 and TRBJ1-2 gives the full variable domain: SAVISQKPSRDICQRGTSLTIQCQVDSQVTMMFWYRQQPGQSLTLIATANQGSEATYESGFVIDKFPISRPNLTFSTLTVSNMSPEDSSIYLCSVYRDRDGYTFGSGTRLTVV.

This clone was counted ten times or more. The gene calls are TRBV28 and TRBJ2-4; possible D gene TRBD1, 6 bases. V was pared by 6 bases and J by 2 bases, with 11 bases between. Germline loops: CDR1 MDHEN, CDR2 SYDVKM. The CDR3 loop spans 14 amino acids. CDR3 sequence: CASRQTGSKNIQYF. DNA for the CDR3: TGTGCCAGCAGACAGACAGGTTCCAAAAACATTCAGTACTTC.

This clone was counted only a few times. V is TRBV6-5 and J is TRBJ1-2; D not resolved. Between the trimmed V and J ends, which lost 0 bases and 3 bases, there was a span of 8 bases. CDR3 length: 14 residues. In germline, CDR1 is MNHEY, CDR2 SVGAGI. The CDR3 reads CASSYSGRDYGYTF. CDR3 bases: TGTGCCAGCAGTTACTCGGGGAGGGACTATGGCTACACCTTC.

This clone was observed a handful of times. The V gene is TRBV11-1, the J gene TRBJ2-1; 7 nucleotides align to TRBD2. The CDR3 has 16 amino acids. CDR1 SGHAT and CDR2 FQDESV come from the germline V gene (reference sequence). Germline trimming cut 5 bases from V and 2 bases from J; bases unmatched to any gene: 9. CDR3 bases: TGTGCCAGCAGCCCCGACCGACTAGCCCCCTACAATGAGCAGTTCTTC. Residues: CASSPDRLAPYNEQFF.

This chain uses TRBV14 with TRBJ2-2, with 15 bases matching TRBD2. V was pared by 3 bases and J by 2 bases, with 1 base of the junction left unmatched. Germline V gives CDR1 SGHDN, CDR2 FVKESK. CDR3 size: 17 residues. CDR3 coding DNA: TGTGCCAGCAGCCAGGGACTAGCGGGAGGAAACACCGGGGAGCTGTTTTTT. As protein: CASSQGLAGGNTGELFF.

This chain uses TRBV6-5 with TRBJ2-7, with 8 bases that match TRBD2. The V gene's germline CDR1 is MNHEY and CDR2 SVGAGI. The CDR3 extends over 13 amino acids. Losses at the gene ends were 5 bases for V and 4 bases for J; bases not matched to a gene: 4. This chain's CDR3 is CASSRAGVYEQYF. Written as DNA, the CDR3 is TGTGCCAGCAGTCGAGCGGGAGTATACGAGCAGTACTTC.

The chain uses TRBV30 and TRBJ1-5, with TRBD1 matching over 7 bases. CDR1 and CDR2 from the germline V gene are GTSNPN and SVGIG (reference sequence). The CDR3 is 15 residues long. V dropped 0 bases and J dropped 9; count of bases not matched to a gene: 11. CDR3 protein: CAWSVTGAAAGPQHF. The DNA of the CDR3 is TGTGCCTGGAGTGTTACAGGGGCGGCTGCCGGGCCCCAGCATTTT.

This clone occurred a few times. The CDR3 region is CASSVGVANTGELFF. CDR3 DNA: TGTGCCAGCAGCGTAGGAGTGGCGAACACCGGGGAGCTGTTTTTT. The rearrangement uses TRBV9 and TRBJ2-2, with D uncertain. Germline V gives CDR1 SGDLS, CDR2 YYNGEE. The V end was cut by 0 bases, the J end by 0 bases, with 6 bases between. CDR3 length: 15 residues.

The chain links TRBV7-8 to TRBJ2-3; 7 nucleotides line up with TRBD2. The germline gives CDR1 SGHVS, CDR2 FQNEAQ. The V gene end was trimmed by 2 bases and the J gene end by 4 bases; junction bases not matched to a gene: 6. This CDR3 comprises 15 residues. The CDR3 sequence is CASSLNWGGSDTQYF. The CDR3 nucleotides read TGTGCCAGCAGCTTAAATTGGGGAGGGTCAGATACGCAGTATTTT.

The chain has TRBV5-1 and TRBJ2-2; 7 bases map to TRBD1. The CDR3 sequence is 15 residues long. The V and J ends lost 0 bases and 4 bases, in that order; junction bases with no gene match: 3. CDR1 and CDR2 (germline): SGHRS, YFSETQ. The chain's CDR3 is CASSLGDSTTGELFF. CDR3 sequence (DNA): TGCGCCAGCAGCTTGGGGGACAGCACCACCGGGGAGCTGTTTTTT.

This clone turned up a few times. V is TRBV5-1 and J is TRBJ2-1; TRBD2 aligns across 12 bases. Germline loops: CDR1 SGHRS, CDR2 YFSETQ. Losses at the gene ends were 4 bases for V and 8 bases for J; bases not matched to a gene: 4. This CDR3 is 14 amino acids long. The CDR3 loop reads CASSRLAGADEQFF. In DNA, the CDR3 is TGCGCCAGCAGCCGACTAGCGGGAGCCGATGAGCAGTTCTTC. The variable domain in full, with the rest retrieved from reference TRBV5-1 and TRBJ2-1, is KAGVTQTPRYLIKTRGQQVTLSCSPISGHRSVSWYQQTPGQGLQFLFEYFSETQRNKGNFPGRFSGRQFSNSRSEMNVSTLELGDSALYLCASSRLAGADEQFFGPGTRLTVL.

This clone has only a few counts. The chain employs TRBV6-5 and TRBJ2-3; D gene unclear. V was shortened by 5 bases and J by 8 bases, with 14 bases between the two germline ends. Germline V gene lookup returns CDR1 MNHEY and CDR2 SVGAGI. The CDR3 loop spans 13 amino acids. CDR3 sequence: CASSPTAGRTQYF. The CDR3 DNA reads TGTGCCAGCAGTCCGACCGCAGGCCGTACGCAGTATTTT.

CDR3 protein: CASSLGRAEGDTQYF. In nucleotides, the CDR3 is TGCGCCAGCAGCCTGGGGAGGGCCGAGGGAGATACGCAGTATTTT. This chain connects TRBV4-1 to TRBJ2-3; 7 nucleotides agree with TRBD2. The germline V gene encodes CDR1 MGHRA and CDR2 YSYEKL. The CDR3 sequence is 15 residues long. V lost 4 bases and J lost 5; bases outside the gene matches: 9.

This clone was recorded a few times. The genes are TRBV6-5 and TRBJ2-7; 13 nucleotides line up with TRBD2. The ends lost 5 bases at V and 7 bases at J; junction bases unmatched: 8. The CDR3 contains 15 residues. The germline CDR1 and CDR2 sequences are MNHEY and SVGAGI. The CDR3 spells CASSAGTSGKREQYF. Here the CDR3 DNA reads TGTGCCAGCAGTGCCGGGACTAGCGGGAAGAGGGAGCAGTACTTC.

This clone was seen more than once but under ten times. The rearrangement joins TRBV30 to TRBJ2-3; D is uncertain. Trimming removed 0 bases at V and 4 bases at J, with 8 bases between. This CDR3 has 13 amino acids. The germline gives CDR1 GTSNPN, CDR2 SVGIG (reference sequence). CDR3 region: CAWSVRGADTQYF. CDR3 nucleotides: TGTGCCTGGAGTGTACGCGGCGCAGATACGCAGTATTTT.

The J gene is TRBJ2-7, the V gene TRBV28; 11 nucleotides match TRBD2. The V and J ends lost 6 bases and 0 bases, in that order; junction bases with no gene match: 4. Germline V gene data show CDR1 as MDHEN and CDR2 as SYDVKM. The CDR3 contains 15 residues. CDR3 sequence reads: CASRTSGSYSYEQYF. CDR3 DNA: TGTGCCAGCAGAACTAGCGGGAGCTACTCCTACGAGCAGTACTTC.

The rearrangement links TRBV7-9 to TRBJ1-2; D is possibly TRBD1 (6 bases). The CDR3 has 15 residues. V lost 1 base, J lost 4 bases, and 13 bases lay in between. Germline V CDR1 and CDR2: SEHNR, FQNEAQ (reference sequence). The DNA for the CDR3 is TGTGCCAGCAGCTTAGGGCAGGGGAACATCTATGGCTACACCTTC. It encodes CASSLGQGNIYGYTF.

The table lists this clone with a few counts. The chain employs TRBV10-3 and TRBJ1-1; D might be TRBD1 (6 bases). Germline V gene lookup returns CDR1 ENHRY and CDR2 SYGVKD. With 7 bases removed from V and 8 bases from J, the gap between germline ends came to 11 bases. The CDR3 runs 11 residues. CDR3 DNA sequence: TGTGCCATCACTACCGGGACAGAAGCTTTCTTT. This codes for CAITTGTEAFF.

This chain joins TRBV7-3 and TRBJ2-2, with 9 bases fitting TRBD1. The CDR3 length is 16 residues. The germline V gene encodes CDR1 SGHTA and CDR2 FQGTGA. The V gene end was trimmed by 1 base and the J gene end by 4 bases; junction bases not matched to a gene: 4. CDR3 DNA sequence: TGTGCCAGCAGCTTAATGGGACAGGGAGCCACCGGGGAGCTGTTTTTT. The encoded protein is CASSLMGQGATGELFF. Looking up the rest from reference TRBV7-3 and TRBJ2-2 gives the full variable domain: GAGVSQTPSNKVTEKGKYVELRCDPISGHTALYWYRQSLGQGPEFLIYFQGTGAADDSGLPNDRFFAVRPEGSVSTLKIQRTERGDSAVYLCASSLMGQGATGELFFGEGSRLTVL.

This clone has only a few counts. V usage is TRBV7-8 and J usage is TRBJ2-1; 13 bases agree with TRBD2. After removal of 3 bases from V and 7 bases from J, the junction contained 9 bases not matched to a gene. This CDR3 spans 17 amino acids. Germline CDR1 SGHVS, CDR2 FQNEAQ. CDR3 amino acids: CASSLRLAGGRGNEQFF. In nucleotides, the CDR3 is TGTGCCAGCAGCTTGAGACTAGCGGGAGGCCGAGGGAATGAGCAGTTCTTC.